The next 23 T cell receptor beta chains were all read from a single sample in a study of graft-versus-host responses after intestinal transplantation. Processing was applied to graft tissue in order to liberate intraepithelial and lamina propria lymphocytes. Data came from immunoSEQ multiplex PCR; TCRdb stores just in-frame clones and leaves some out. Found here are just under 65,000 clones, under 90% of them singletons; the top ten hold more than 1.5%. Sample: ileum tissue, taken 350 to 400 days after transplant. These receptors came from a human patient who received an intestinal transplant, so some T cells may come from the graft donor.

This clone has just one count. This chain links TRBV9 with TRBJ2-1; D not certain. The CDR3 is 13 residues long. CDR1 is SGDLS, CDR2 YYNGEE, per germline. Trimming took 0 bases from V and 11 from J, leaving 12 bases between them. CDR3 loop: CASSVAPAGQQFF. The CDR3 DNA reads TGTGCCAGCAGCGTAGCTCCGGCAGGTCAGCAGTTCTTC.

This clone was counted between two and nine times. The V and J genes are TRBV7-9 and TRBJ1-1; possible D gene TRBD1, 6 bases. V was shortened by 4 bases and J by 6 bases, with 18 bases between the two germline ends. Germline CDR1 SEHNR, CDR2 FQNEAQ (reference sequence). CDR3 size: 15 residues. The DNA for the CDR3 is TGTGCCAGCAGCTACGAAGCTCCGGGACACCCTGAAGCTTTCTTT. This sequence encodes CASSYEAPGHPEAFF.

The chain has TRBV25-1 and TRBJ2-5, with no clear D. The CDR3 is made up of 14 amino acids. Germline loops: CDR1 MGHDK, CDR2 SYGVNS. V dropped 6 bases and J dropped 0 bases, with 11 bases sitting between them. The CDR3, as DNA: TGTGCCAGCAGCGTGGGCCCCAACCAAGAGACCCAGTACTTC. This encodes CASSVGPNQETQYF.

The V gene is TRBV6-5, the J gene TRBJ2-7; either TRBD1 or TRBD2 may supply D (5 bases each). Germline CDR1 reads MNHEY; CDR2 reads SVGAGI. V lost 2 bases to trimming and J lost 0 bases, with 8 bases between them. The CDR3 spans 14 residues. In DNA, the CDR3 is TGTGCCAGCAGTTACGAGGGGAGCTCCTACGAGCAGTACTTC. This translates into CASSYEGSSYEQYF.

V is TRBV6-5 and J is TRBJ2-3, with 8 bases fitting TRBD1. The germline V gene encodes CDR1 MNHEY and CDR2 SVGAGI. This CDR3 comprises 14 residues. With V trimmed by 6 bases and J by 3 bases, 5 bases remained unmatched. The CDR3 DNA follows: TGTGCCAGCAGCTGGACAGGGTGGACAGATACGCAGTATTTT. Residues: CASSWTGWTDTQYF.

This chain connects TRBV6-5 to TRBJ1-5, with D possibly TRBD1 on 5 matching bases. V lost 9 bases, J lost 3 bases, and 12 bases lay in between. CDR1 is MNHEY and CDR2 is SVGAGI in the germline V gene. This CDR3 contains 13 residues. The CDR3 nucleotides are TGTGCCAGTTGGGGAGGGGCCAATCAGCCCCAGCATTTT. As protein: CASWGGANQPQHF.

The chain links TRBV7-9 to TRBJ2-3, with a weak D call TRBD2 (5 bases). Germline lookup yields CDR1 SEHNR and CDR2 FQNEAQ (reference sequence). This CDR3 is 15 amino acids long. Trimming took 1 base from V and 2 from J, leaving 10 bases between them. The CDR3 region is CASSLVGLPTDTQYF. CDR3 nucleotides: TGTGCCAGCAGCTTAGTTGGACTTCCCACAGATACGCAGTATTTT.

This clone appeared a single time. The rearrangement uses TRBV2 and TRBJ2-3; no firm D call. This CDR3 comprises 13 residues. V lost 4 bases, J lost 13 bases, and 18 bases lay in between. CDR1 and CDR2 (germline): SNHLY, FYNNEI. CDR3 region: CASSVTGSGLEYF. DNA of the CDR3: TGTGCCAGCAGTGTCACGGGCTCTGGATTGGAGTATTTT.

The rearrangement joins TRBV18 to TRBJ1-4, with 9 bases identical to TRBD1. The CDR3 consists of 16 residues. Germline-derived CDR1 and CDR2 are KGHSH and LQKENI. Trimming at V came to 4 bases and at J to 4 bases, leaving 7 bases not matched to a gene. CDR3 loop: CASSQGQGGLNEKLFF. Written as DNA, the CDR3 is TGTGCCAGCTCACAGGGACAGGGCGGACTTAATGAAAAACTGTTTTTT.

The rearrangement joins TRBV6-1 to TRBJ2-1; D remains unclear. The V gene's germline CDR1 is MNHNS and CDR2 SASEGT. Trimming left V 1 base short and J 3 bases short, with 7 bases between. There are 14 residues in the CDR3. This CDR3 is CASSEEGFYNEQFF. For the CDR3, the DNA is TGTGCCAGCAGTGAAGAGGGCTTCTACAATGAGCAGTTCTTC.

The chain has TRBV12-5 and TRBJ1-2; 7 bases line up with TRBD1. Trimming took 6 bases from V and 5 from J; bases not matched to a gene: 6. This CDR3 has 13 residues. Germline V gene data show CDR1 as LGHNT and CDR2 as FRNRAP. The CDR3 DNA is TGTGCTAGTGGAACGACAGGGAATTATGGCTACACCTTC. Translating it yields CASGTTGNYGYTF.

J is TRBJ2-5 and V is TRBV6-6, with a weak D call TRBD2 (6 bases). There are 12 residues in the CDR3. From germline, CDR1 is MNHNY and CDR2 SVGAGI (reference sequence). With 10 bases removed from V and 5 bases from J, the gap between germline ends came to 14 bases. In DNA form, the CDR3 reads TGTGCCATCTCCTTGGGGACTGAGACCCAGTACTTC. Its protein is CAISLGTETQYF.

This clone is a singleton in its sample. The J gene is TRBJ1-1, the V gene TRBV30; D gene unclear. This CDR3 is 17 amino acids long. Germline-derived CDR1 and CDR2 are GTSNPN and SVGIG (reference sequence). Trimming shortened V by 0 bases and J by 0 bases, and 17 bases separated the two germline ends. In nucleotides, the CDR3 is TGTGCCTGGAGTGTACACGGTAGAAGCCTTATGAACACTGAAGCTTTCTTT. Protein sequence: CAWSVHGRSLMNTEAFF.

This clone was detected a few times. The rearrangement joins TRBV6-5 to TRBJ2-7, with 12 bases identical to TRBD2. The CDR3 extends over 15 amino acids. The J segment lost 4 bases and the V segment lost 6 bases, leaving 7 bases of the junction unmatched. CDR1 is MNHEY and CDR2 is SVGAGI in the germline V gene. The CDR3 DNA reads TGTGCCAGCAGAGAGACTAGCGGGAGATTATACGAGCAGTACTTC. It translates to CASRETSGRLYEQYF.

The rearrangement joins TRBV15 to TRBJ1-2, with D tentatively TRBD1 (5 bases). CDR3 length: 15 amino acids. Germline V gene data show CDR1 as LNHNV and CDR2 as YYDKDF (reference sequence). V lost 0 bases to trimming and J lost 8 bases, with 16 bases between them. The CDR3 is CATSRDRGTLGGYTF. The CDR3, as DNA: TGTGCCACCAGCAGAGATCGGGGGACTCTAGGGGGCTACACCTTC.

The CDR3 sequence: CASGWGRLDTDTQYF. The CDR3 DNA follows: TGTGCTAGTGGTTGGGGACGACTTGACACAGATACGCAGTATTTT. The rearrangement joins TRBV12-5 to TRBJ2-3; D possibly uses TRBD1 or TRBD2 (5 bases each). The CDR3 runs 15 residues. Trimming stripped 4 bases from V and 2 bases from J, with 13 bases between. The germline gives CDR1 LGHNT, CDR2 FRNRAP. The entire variable domain, with the rest obtained from reference TRBV12-5 and TRBJ2-3, is as follows: DARVTQTPRHKVTEMGQEVTMRCQPILGHNTVFWYRQTMMQGLELLAYFRNRAPLDDSGMPKDRFSAEMPDATLATLKIQPSEPRDSAVYFCASGWGRLDTDTQYFGPGTRLTVL.

The rearrangement uses TRBV2 and TRBJ1-5; the D is unclear. Between the trimmed V and J ends, which lost 3 bases and 1 base, there was a span of 7 bases. This CDR3 spans 14 amino acids. CDR1 and CDR2 from the germline V gene are SNHLY and FYNNEI. CDR3 sequence reads: CASSEQDSNQPQHF. For the CDR3, the DNA is TGTGCCAGCAGTGAGCAGGACAGCAATCAGCCCCAGCATTTT.

The rearrangement uses TRBV5-1 and TRBJ1-2; D is uncertain. Trimming removed 0 bases at V and 3 bases at J, with 6 bases between. In germline, CDR1 is SGHRS, CDR2 YFSETQ. The CDR3 length is 13 residues. The CDR3 bases are TGCGCCAGCAGCTTGGAGCAGGACTATGGCTACACCTTC. Protein: CASSLEQDYGYTF. Based on the CDR3 plus reference TRBV5-1 and TRBJ1-2, the full variable domain is KAGVTQTPRYLIKTRGQQVTLSCSPISGHRSVSWYQQTPGQGLQFLFEYFSETQRNKGNFPGRFSGRQFSNSRSEMNVSTLELGDSALYLCASSLEQDYGYTFGSGTRLTVV.

The chain has TRBV20-1 and TRBJ2-3; D is perhaps TRBD1 or TRBD2 (5 bases each). Germline V CDR1 and CDR2: DFQATT, SNEGSKA (reference sequence). V lost 6 bases to trimming and J lost 14 bases, with 15 bases between them. The CDR3 totals 10 residues. In DNA, the CDR3 is TGCAGTGCACCGGGACCCCGGGGGTATTTT. It encodes CSAPGPRGYF.

The chain combines TRBV5-1 with TRBJ1-4, with 10 bases that match TRBD1. V dropped 5 bases and J dropped 12; count of bases not matched to a gene: 10. The CDR3 loop spans 14 amino acids. Germline CDR1 SGHRS, CDR2 YFSETQ. The CDR3 reads CASSPETGGGELFF. The CDR3 region has the DNA TGCGCCAGCAGTCCAGAGACAGGGGGCGGGGAACTGTTTTTT.

The chain carries TRBV28 and TRBJ2-6, with D uncertain. The CDR3 loop spans 19 amino acids. CDR1 and CDR2 from the germline V gene are MDHEN and SYDVKM. V lost 6 bases and J lost 3, with 24 bases in between. CDR3 sequence (DNA): TGTGCCAGCAGCCTCCCCACCGACGACCGTTACGGTGGGGCCAACGTCCTGACTTTC. Its translation: CASSLPTDDRYGGANVLTF.

This clone was recorded once. The same CDR3 can be traced to other DNA sequences in this sample. This chain links TRBV6-1 with TRBJ2-7; TRBD1 aligns across 9 bases. With 5 bases clipped from V and 3 bases from J, the junction kept 5 bases outside the gene matches. This CDR3 region has 14 residues. CDR1 is MNHNS and CDR2 is SASEGT in the germline V gene. The CDR3: CASSRRDRDYEQYF. For the CDR3, the DNA is TGTGCCAGCAGTCGCCGGGACAGGGACTACGAGCAGTACTTC.

J is TRBJ1-6 and V is TRBV9, with D tentatively TRBD1 (6 bases). There are 14 residues in the CDR3. CDR1 is SGDLS and CDR2 is YYNGEE in the germline V gene. V lost 4 bases, J lost 6 bases, and 11 bases lay in between. CDR3 bases: TGTGCCAGCAGCCCGGGGGGGGCTAATTCACCCCTCCACTTT. It specifies CASSPGGANSPLHF.